What follows describes a single TCR beta chain. V lost 3 bases and J lost 6, with 4 bases in between. The CDR3 length is 11 residues. Germline assignment: CDR1 SGHAT and CDR2 FQDESV (reference sequence). The protocol was immunoSEQ multiplex PCR, while the TCRdb copy is restricted to in-frame clones and leaves out a portion. The top ten clones hold roughly 20% of a sample with 65,000 to 100,000 clones, 87% of them seen once. The sample comes from a study of control samples from healthy donors and cancer patients. This receptor was obtained from a man aged 50 to 60 in good health. The chain recombines TRBV11-1 with TRBJ2-3, with D uncertain. The material sequenced was blood. The CDR3 DNA reads TGTGCCAGCAGCTTTTCGGATACGCAGTATTTT. Its translation is CASSFSDTQYF.